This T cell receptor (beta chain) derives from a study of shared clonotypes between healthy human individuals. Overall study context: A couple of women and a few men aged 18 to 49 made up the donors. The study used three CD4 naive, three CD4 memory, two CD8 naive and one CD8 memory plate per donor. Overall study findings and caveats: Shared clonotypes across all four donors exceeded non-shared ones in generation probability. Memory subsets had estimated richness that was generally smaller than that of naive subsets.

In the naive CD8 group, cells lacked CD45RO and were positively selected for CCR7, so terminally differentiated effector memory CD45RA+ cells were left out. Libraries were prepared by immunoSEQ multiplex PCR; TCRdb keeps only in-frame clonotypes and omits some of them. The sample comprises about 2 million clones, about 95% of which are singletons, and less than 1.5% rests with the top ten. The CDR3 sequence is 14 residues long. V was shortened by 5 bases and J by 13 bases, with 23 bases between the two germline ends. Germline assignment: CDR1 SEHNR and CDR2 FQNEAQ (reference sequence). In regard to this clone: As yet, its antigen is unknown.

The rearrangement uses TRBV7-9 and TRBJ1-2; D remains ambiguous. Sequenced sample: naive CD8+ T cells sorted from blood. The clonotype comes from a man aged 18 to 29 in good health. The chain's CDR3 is CASSLTETVLSCTF. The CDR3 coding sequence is TGTGCCAGCAGCCTAACTGAGACCGTCCTGAGCTGCACCTTC.